The clone carrying this T cell receptor (beta chain) was seen just once. Antigen specificity is unknown. Assay: immunoSEQ multiplex PCR; the TCRdb copy retains only in-frame clones and omits some. Among about 260,000 clones listed, 90% were seen once. These data are taken from a study of cytomegalovirus exposure and HLA in healthy donors. Whole-study results and caveats: Researchers catalogued some 160 TCR beta chains as cytomegalovirus-associated. Later, an analysis found that TCR clusters from the first cohort tended to co-occur in the 120 or so validation repertoires.

The V gene end was trimmed by 0 bases and the J gene end by 6 bases; junction bases not matched to a gene: 7. This CDR3 region has 15 residues. Looked up from germline, CDR1 is SGHRS and CDR2 is YFSETQ. The specimen was PBMCs. V and J are TRBV5-1 and TRBJ2-7, with TRBD2 matching over 9 bases. This clonotype originated in a woman between 25 and 40 years old in good health and CMV-seronegative. The chain's CDR3 is CASSLVPAGGGEQYF. CDR3 nucleotide sequence: TGCGCCAGCAGCTTGGTTCCAGCGGGAGGCGGCGAGCAGTACTTC.